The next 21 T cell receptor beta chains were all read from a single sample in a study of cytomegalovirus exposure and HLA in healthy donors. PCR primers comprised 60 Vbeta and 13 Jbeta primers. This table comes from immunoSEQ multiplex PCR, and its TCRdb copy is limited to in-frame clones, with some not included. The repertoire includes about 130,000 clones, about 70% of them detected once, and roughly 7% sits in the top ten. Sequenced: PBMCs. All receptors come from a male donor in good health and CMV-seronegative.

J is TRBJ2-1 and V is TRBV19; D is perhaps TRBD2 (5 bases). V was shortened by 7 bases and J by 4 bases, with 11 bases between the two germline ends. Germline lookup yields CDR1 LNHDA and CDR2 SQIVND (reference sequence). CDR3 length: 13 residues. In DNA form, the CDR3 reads TGTGCCAGTACCCCGACTACTTACAATGAGCAGTTCTTC. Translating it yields CASTPTTYNEQFF.

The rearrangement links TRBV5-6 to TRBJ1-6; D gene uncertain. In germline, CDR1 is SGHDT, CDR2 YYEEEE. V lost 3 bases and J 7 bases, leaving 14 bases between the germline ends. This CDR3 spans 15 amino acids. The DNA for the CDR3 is TGTGCCAGCAGCTCTGAAACTGGCGGGAATTCACCCCTCCACTTT. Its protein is CASSSETGGNSPLHF. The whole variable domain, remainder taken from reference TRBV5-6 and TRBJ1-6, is DAGVTQSPTHLIKTRGQQVTLRCSPKSGHDTVSWYQQALGQGPQFIFQYYEEEERQRGNFPDRFSGHQFPNYSSELNVNALLLGDSALYLCASSSETGGNSPLHFGNGTRLTVT.

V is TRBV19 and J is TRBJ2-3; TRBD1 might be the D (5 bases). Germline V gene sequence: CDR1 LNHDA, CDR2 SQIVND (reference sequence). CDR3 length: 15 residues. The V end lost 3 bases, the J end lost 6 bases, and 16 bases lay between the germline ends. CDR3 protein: CASSIGVTKGDTQYF. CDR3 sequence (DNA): TGTGCCAGTAGTATTGGGGTAACTAAGGGGGATACGCAGTATTTT.

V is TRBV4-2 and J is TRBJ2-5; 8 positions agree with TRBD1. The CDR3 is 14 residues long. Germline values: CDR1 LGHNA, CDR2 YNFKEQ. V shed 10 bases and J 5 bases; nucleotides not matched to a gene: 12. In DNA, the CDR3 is TGTGCCACTTCGTCCCGGACAGGGCATGAGACCCAGTACTTC. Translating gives CATSSRTGHETQYF.

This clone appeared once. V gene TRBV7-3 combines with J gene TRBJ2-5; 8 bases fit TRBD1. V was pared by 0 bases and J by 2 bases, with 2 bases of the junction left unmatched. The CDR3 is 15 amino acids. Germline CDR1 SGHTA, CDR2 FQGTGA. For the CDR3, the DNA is TGTGCCAGCAGCTTAACGGGGACAGGACAAGAGACCCAGTACTTC. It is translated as CASSLTGTGQETQYF.

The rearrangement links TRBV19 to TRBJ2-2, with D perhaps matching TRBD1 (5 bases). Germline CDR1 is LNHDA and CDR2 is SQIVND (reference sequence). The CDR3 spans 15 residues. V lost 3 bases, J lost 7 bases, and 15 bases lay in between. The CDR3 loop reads CASSISAGRNGELFF. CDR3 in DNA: TGTGCCAGTAGTATCTCTGCAGGGCGGAACGGGGAGCTGTTTTTT.

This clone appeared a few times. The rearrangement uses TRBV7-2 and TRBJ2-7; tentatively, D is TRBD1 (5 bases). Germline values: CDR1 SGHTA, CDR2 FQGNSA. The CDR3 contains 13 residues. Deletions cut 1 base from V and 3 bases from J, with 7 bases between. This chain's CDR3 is CASSLGQNYEQYF. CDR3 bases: TGTGCCAGCAGCTTAGGACAGAACTACGAGCAGTACTTC.

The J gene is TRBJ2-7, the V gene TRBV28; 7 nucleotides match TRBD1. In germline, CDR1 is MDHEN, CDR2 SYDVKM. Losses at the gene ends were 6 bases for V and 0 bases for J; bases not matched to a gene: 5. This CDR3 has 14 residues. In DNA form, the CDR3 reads TGTGCCAGCAGACGCGGACAGGCCTCCTACGAGCAGTACTTC. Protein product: CASRRGQASYEQYF.

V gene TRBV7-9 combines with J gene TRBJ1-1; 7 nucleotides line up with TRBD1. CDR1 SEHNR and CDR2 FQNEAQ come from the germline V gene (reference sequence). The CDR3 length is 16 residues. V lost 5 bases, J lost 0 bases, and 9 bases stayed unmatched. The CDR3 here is CASSPQDRPLNTEAFF. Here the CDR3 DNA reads TGTGCCAGCAGCCCTCAGGACAGGCCATTGAACACTGAAGCTTTCTTT. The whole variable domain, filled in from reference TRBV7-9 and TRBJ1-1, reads DTGVSQNPRHKITKRGQNVTFRCDPISEHNRLYWYRQTLGQGPEFLTYFQNEAQLEKSRLLSDRFSAERPKGSFSTLEIQRTEQGDSAMYLCASSPQDRPLNTEAFFGQGTRLTVV.

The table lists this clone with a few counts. The CDR3 region has the DNA TGTGCCGTAGAGAGGGAATTGCGCAATTCACCCCTCCACTTT. Its translation: CAVERELRNSPLHF. The chain links TRBV28 to TRBJ1-6; D gene uncertain. Trimming shortened V by 11 bases and J by 7 bases, and 18 bases separated the two germline ends. From germline, CDR1 is MDHEN and CDR2 SYDVKM. The CDR3 has 14 amino acids. The variable domain in full, with the rest retrieved from reference TRBV28 and TRBJ1-6, is DVKVTQSSRYLVKRTGEKVFLECVQDMDHENMFWYRQDPGLGLRLIYFSYDVKMKEKGDIPEGYSVSREKKERFSLILESASTNQTSMYLCAVERELRNSPLHFGNGTRLTVT.

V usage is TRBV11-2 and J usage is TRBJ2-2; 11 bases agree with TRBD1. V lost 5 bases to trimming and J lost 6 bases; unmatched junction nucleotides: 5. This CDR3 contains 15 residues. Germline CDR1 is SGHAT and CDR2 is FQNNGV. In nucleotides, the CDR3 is TGTGCCAGCAGCCAGGGACAGGGGGGCCCCGGGGAGCTGTTTTTT. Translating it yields CASSQGQGGPGELFF.

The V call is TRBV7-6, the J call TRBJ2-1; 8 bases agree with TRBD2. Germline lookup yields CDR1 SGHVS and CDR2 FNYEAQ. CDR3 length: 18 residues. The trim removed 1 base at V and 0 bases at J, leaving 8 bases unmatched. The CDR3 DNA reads TGTGCCAGCAGCTTAGGGGCGGGAGGTCCAAGCTCCTACAATGAGCAGTTCTTC. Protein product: CASSLGAGGPSSYNEQFF.

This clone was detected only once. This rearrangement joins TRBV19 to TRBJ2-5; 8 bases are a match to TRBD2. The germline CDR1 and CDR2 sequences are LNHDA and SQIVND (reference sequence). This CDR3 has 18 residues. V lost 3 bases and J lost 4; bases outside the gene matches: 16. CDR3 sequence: CASSMGGWSGGVGETQYF. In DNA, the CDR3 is TGTGCCAGTAGTATGGGAGGTTGGAGCGGGGGAGTTGGAGAGACCCAGTACTTC.

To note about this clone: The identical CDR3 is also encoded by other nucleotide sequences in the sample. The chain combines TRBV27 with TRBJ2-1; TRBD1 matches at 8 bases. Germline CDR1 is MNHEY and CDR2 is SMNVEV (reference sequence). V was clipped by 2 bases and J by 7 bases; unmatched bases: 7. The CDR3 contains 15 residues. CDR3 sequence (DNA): TGTGCCAGCAGTTTAGCCGGGACAGGAGGTAATGAGCAGTTCTTC. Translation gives CASSLAGTGGNEQFF.

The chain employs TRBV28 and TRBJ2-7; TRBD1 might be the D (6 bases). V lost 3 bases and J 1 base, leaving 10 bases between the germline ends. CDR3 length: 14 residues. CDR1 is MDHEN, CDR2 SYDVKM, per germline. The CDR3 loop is CASSFQGISYEQYF. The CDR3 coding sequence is TGTGCCAGCAGTTTTCAGGGGATTTCCTACGAGCAGTACTTC.

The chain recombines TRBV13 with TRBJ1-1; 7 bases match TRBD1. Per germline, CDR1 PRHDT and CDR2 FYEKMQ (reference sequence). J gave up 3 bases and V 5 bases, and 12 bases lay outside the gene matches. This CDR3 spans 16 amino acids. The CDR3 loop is CASSPDRERRDTEAFF. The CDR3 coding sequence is TGTGCCAGCAGCCCCGACAGGGAGAGAAGGGACACTGAAGCTTTCTTT.

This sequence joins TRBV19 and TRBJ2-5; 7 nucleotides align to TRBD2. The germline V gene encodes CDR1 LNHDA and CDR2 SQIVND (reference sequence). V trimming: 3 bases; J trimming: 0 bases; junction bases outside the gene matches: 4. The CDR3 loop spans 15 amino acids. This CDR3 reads CASSMKRGYQETQYF. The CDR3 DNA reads TGTGCCAGTAGTATGAAGCGGGGATACCAAGAGACCCAGTACTTC.

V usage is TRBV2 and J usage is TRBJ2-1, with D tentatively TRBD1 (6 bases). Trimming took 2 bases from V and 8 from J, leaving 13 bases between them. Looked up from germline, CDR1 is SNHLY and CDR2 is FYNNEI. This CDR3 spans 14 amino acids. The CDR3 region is CASSEIGRGDEQFF. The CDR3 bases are TGTGCCAGCAGTGAAATCGGCAGGGGCGATGAGCAGTTCTTC.

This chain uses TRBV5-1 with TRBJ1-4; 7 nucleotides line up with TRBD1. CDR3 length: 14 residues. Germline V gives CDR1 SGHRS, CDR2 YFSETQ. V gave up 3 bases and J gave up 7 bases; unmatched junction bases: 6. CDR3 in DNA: TGCGCCAGCAGCTCGGACAGGTCGGTTGAAAAACTGTTTTTT. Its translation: CASSSDRSVEKLFF.

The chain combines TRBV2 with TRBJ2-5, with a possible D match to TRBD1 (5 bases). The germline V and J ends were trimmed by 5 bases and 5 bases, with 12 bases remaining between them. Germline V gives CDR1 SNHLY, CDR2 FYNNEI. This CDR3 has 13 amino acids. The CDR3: CASSKDSRETQYF. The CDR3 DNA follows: TGTGCCAGCAGTAAAGACAGCCGGGAGACCCAGTACTTC.

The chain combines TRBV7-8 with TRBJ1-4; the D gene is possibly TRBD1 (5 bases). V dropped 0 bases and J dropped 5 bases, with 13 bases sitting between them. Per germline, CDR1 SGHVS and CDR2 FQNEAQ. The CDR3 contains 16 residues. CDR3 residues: CASSLARGSHNEKLFF. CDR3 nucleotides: TGTGCCAGCAGCTTAGCGCGGGGGAGTCACAATGAAAAACTGTTTTTT.